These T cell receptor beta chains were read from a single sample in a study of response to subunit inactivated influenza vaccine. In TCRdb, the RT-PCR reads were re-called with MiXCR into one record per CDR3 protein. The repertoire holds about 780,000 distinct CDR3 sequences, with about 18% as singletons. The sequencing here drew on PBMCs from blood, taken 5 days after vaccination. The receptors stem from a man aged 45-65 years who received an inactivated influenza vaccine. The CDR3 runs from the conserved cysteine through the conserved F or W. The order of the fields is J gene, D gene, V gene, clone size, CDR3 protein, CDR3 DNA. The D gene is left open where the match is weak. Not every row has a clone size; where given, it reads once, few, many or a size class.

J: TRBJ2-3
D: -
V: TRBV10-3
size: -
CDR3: CAISVNTDTQYF
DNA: TGTGCCATCAGTGTAAACACAGATACGCAGTATTTT

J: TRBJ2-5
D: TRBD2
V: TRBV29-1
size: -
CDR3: CSVDGLARETQYF
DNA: TGCAGCGTCGACGGACTAGCTAGAGAGACCCAGTACTTC

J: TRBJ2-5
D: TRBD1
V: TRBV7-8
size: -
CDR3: CASRGQGGLKKETQYF
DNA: TGTGCCAGCAGGGGACAGGGTGGACTTAAAAAGGAGACCCAGTACTTC

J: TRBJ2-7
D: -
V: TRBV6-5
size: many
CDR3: CASSYSSLGYEQYF
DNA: TGTGCCAGCAGTTACTCAAGCCTGGGGTACGAGCAGTACTTC

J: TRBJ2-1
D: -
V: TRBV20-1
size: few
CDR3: CSASGGPKGPQFF
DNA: TGCAGTGCTAGTGGGGGACCCAAAGGCCCTCAGTTCTTC

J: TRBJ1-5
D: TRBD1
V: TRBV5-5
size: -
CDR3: CASSLQGEGNQPQHF
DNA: TGTGCCAGCAGCTTGCAGGGGGAAGGCAATCAGCCCCAGCATTTT

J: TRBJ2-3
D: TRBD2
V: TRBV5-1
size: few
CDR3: CASSSWTSGSTDTQYF
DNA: TGCGCCAGCAGCTCGTGGACTAGCGGGAGCACAGATACGCAGTATTTT

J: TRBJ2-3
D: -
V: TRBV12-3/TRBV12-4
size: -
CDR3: CASNPRDGGPSTDTQYF
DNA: TGTGCCAGCAATCCAAGGGACGGGGGGCCAAGCACAGATACGCAGTATTTT

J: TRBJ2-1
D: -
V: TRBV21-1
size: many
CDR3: CASSPPGDREQFF
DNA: TGTGCCAGCAGTCCCCCCGGGGACCGTGAGCAGTTCTTC

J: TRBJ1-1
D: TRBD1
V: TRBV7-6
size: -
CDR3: CASSPWGQGGMNTEAFF
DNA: TGTGCCAGCAGCCCCTGGGGACAGGGGGGGATGAACACTGAAGCTTTCTTT

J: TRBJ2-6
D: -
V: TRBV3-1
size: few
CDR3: CASSPTGYPSPGANVLTF
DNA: TGTGCCAGCAGCCCCACAGGGTACCCCTCACCCGGGGCCAACGTCCTGACTTTC

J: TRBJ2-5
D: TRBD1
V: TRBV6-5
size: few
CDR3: CASSLNRGKETQYF
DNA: TGTGCCAGCAGTTTAAACAGGGGAAAAGAGACCCAGTACTTC

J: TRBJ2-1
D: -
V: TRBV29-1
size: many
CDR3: CSVEKQGVRPYNEQFF
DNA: TGCAGCGTTGAGAAACAGGGTGTAAGGCCCTACAATGAGCAGTTCTTC

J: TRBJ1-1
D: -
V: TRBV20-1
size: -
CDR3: CRARRGGVNTEAFF
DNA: TGCAGGGCGAGGCGGGGAGGCGTGAACACTGAAGCTTTCTTT

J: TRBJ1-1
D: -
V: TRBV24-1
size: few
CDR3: CATSDNSGLNTEAFF
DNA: TGTGCCACCAGTGATAATTCGGGCCTCAACACTGAAGCTTTCTTT

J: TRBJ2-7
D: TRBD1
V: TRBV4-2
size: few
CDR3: CASSQDRGGYEQYF
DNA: TGTGCCAGCAGCCAGGACAGGGGGGGCTACGAGCAGTACTTC

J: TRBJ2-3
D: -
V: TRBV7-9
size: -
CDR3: CASSLEHTDTQYF
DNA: TGTGCCAGCAGCTTAGAGCACACAGATACGCAGTATTTT

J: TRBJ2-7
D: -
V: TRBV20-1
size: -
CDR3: CSASLATANYEQYF
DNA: TGCAGTGCCTCTCTTGCGACAGCAAACTACGAGCAGTACTTC

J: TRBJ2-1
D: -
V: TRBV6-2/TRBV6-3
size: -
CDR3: CASKGPPEQFF
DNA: TGTGCCAGCAAGGGGCCACCTGAGCAGTTCTTC

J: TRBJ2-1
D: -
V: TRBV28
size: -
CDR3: CASSFREGLEQFF
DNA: TGTGCCAGCAGTTTCCGTGAGGGCTTGGAGCAGTTCTTC

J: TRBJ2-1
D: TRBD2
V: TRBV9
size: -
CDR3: CASSPLAGANNEQFF
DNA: TGTGCCAGCAGTCCACTAGCGGGAGCAAACAATGAGCAGTTCTTC

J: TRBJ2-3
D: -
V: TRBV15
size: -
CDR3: CATSRDSGLGTDTQYF
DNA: TGTGCCACCAGCAGAGACAGCGGGCTCGGGACAGATACGCAGTATTTT

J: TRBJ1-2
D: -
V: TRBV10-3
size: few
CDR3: CAISLEGRPYGYTF
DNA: TGTGCCATCAGTCTGGAGGGGAGGCCCTACGGCTACACCTTC

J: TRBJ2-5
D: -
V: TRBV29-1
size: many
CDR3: CSVAQGTGKETQYF
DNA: TGCAGCGTCGCCCAGGGCACAGGGAAAGAGACCCAGTACTTC

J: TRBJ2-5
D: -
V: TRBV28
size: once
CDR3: CASTQGRETQYF
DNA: TGTGCCAGCACTCAGGGCCGGGAGACCCAGTACTTC

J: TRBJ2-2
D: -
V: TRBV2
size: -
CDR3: CASARVNTGELFF
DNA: TGTGCCAGCGCCAGGGTGAACACCGGGGAGCTGTTTTTT

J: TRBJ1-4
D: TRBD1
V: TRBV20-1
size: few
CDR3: CSAGTGGARANEKLFF
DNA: TGCAGTGCTGGGACAGGGGGCGCGCGGGCTAATGAAAAACTGTTTTTT